This T cell receptor beta chain originates from a study of CD8 T cells in ankylosing spondylitis (dated by TCRdb to the late 2010s). Regarding the study in general: The study set out to find disease-linked TCR variants by profiling T cell receptor beta repertoires in ankylosing spondylitis patients and healthy donors. Peripheral blood samples were taken, and synovial fluid was additionally collected from ankylosing spondylitis patients. In total, the full study cohort was made up of some 110 healthy donors and 25 ankylosing spondylitis patients.

Counted from cysteine to phenylalanine, this CDR3 has 13 amino acids. Only CDR3 DNA is held: 39 bases, read in frame from base 1. CDR1 and CDR2 are drawn from the germline V gene: MNHNS, SASEGT. From V the trimming removes 4 bases and from J it removes 5 bases, while the gene matches leave 4 bases of the junction unaccounted for. For each ankylosing spondylitis patient, the synovial fluid sample was matched to a blood sample from that same patient. The sequencing machine was an Illumina HiSeq 2500. TCR beta libraries were prepared by quantitative 5'-RACE with molecular barcodes. Turning to the authors' computational methods: Disease-linked TCR variants were identified with a new computational method built on a probabilistic model of VDJ rearrangement. TCRdb trimmed the raw reads at Q25, called clones with MiXCR and kept productive beta chains. Rows with a matching CDR3 protein are joined into one entry that keeps the most common DNA and genes. What appears here as the V and J calls and clone size reflects TCRdb's work, not the paper's. The sample table contains around 150,000 distinct CDR3 sequences; only one count was recorded for roughly 30% of them. Around 6% of the sample rests with the top ten.

A note on this clonotype: Its antigen is still unknown. It has no much larger one-base neighbor in the sample; base qualities were not kept.

The paper as a whole reports these results and caveats: Some of the motif variants had been reported before in the synovial fluid and blood of reactive arthritis patients, a finding that suggests common disease-initiation mechanisms. The disease-linked clones had a CD8+ phenotype and were found at relatively low frequencies in peripheral blood. A TCR beta motif made up of under ten highly homologous amino acid variants appeared to be characteristic of blood from ankylosing spondylitis patients. According to the report, matched synovial fluid samples from ankylosing spondylitis patients were significantly enriched for the disease-linked clones.

The chain employs TRBV6-1 and TRBJ1-1; 7 bases in the junction line up with TRBD1. The receptor comes from a male donor with ankylosing spondylitis. The sequencing input was synovial fluid, either unsorted or a sorted T cell fraction (not recorded which). The CDR3 protein sequence reads: CASSVTGFTEAFF. The bases are TGTGCCAGCAGTGTGACAGGGTTTACTGAAGCTTTCTTT.